This passage covers 23 T cell receptor beta chains from one sample sequenced in a study of glioma-infiltrating T cells. TCR alpha and beta CDR3 regions were amplified from RNA using iRepertoire nested multiplex PCR. TCRdb redid the calling of the multiplex PCR reads with MiXCR, one entry per CDR3 protein. The table has around 90,000 distinct CDR3 sequences, around 42% seen once; the top ten hold more than 30%. The sequenced sample consisted of glioma tissue, nonneoplastic brain tissue, or PBMCs (not recorded which). The receptors were gathered from a human donor with low-grade glioma or glioblastoma, undergoing nonglioma brain surgery, or in good health (not recorded which).

The sample holds many counts of this clonotype. The V gene is TRBV28, the J gene TRBJ2-1, with a possible D match to TRBD1 (6 bases). This CDR3 is 17 amino acids long. The V end was cut by 1 base, the J end by 3 bases, with 16 bases between. The V gene's germline CDR1 is MDHEN and CDR2 SYDVKM. Written as DNA, the CDR3 is TGTGCCAGCAGTTTATTTATGGACAGAGCATTCTACAATGAGCAGTTCTTC. This encodes CASSLFMDRAFYNEQFF.

This clonotype was seen repeatedly, ten times or more. J is TRBJ2-1 and V is TRBV7-6; 12 bases match TRBD2. The trim removed 5 bases at V and 7 bases at J, leaving 9 bases unmatched. The CDR3 loop spans 16 amino acids. Per germline, CDR1 SGHVS and CDR2 FNYEAQ. As DNA, the CDR3 is TGTGCCAGCAGCCAGAGACTAGCGGGGGCGGGGAATGAGCAGTTCTTC. The encoded protein is CASSQRLAGAGNEQFF. The variable domain in full, completed from reference TRBV7-6 and TRBJ2-1, reads GAGVSQSPRYKVTKRGQDVALRCDPISGHVSLYWYRQALGQGPEFLTYFNYEAQQDKSGLPNDRFSAERPEGSISTLTIQRTEQRDSAMYRCASSQRLAGAGNEQFFGPGTRLTVL.

There are many counts of this clonotype. The gene calls are TRBV19 and TRBJ1-1; unclear D gene. V lost 5 bases and J lost 1, with 8 bases in between. Per germline, CDR1 LNHDA and CDR2 SQIVND (reference sequence). The CDR3 is 13 amino acids. The CDR3 spells CASSQTWNTEAFF. CDR3 nucleotides: TGTGCCAGTAGTCAGACATGGAACACTGAAGCTTTCTTT.

The count of this clonotype is one. The chain is built from TRBV5-6 and TRBJ2-1, with 8 nucleotides matching TRBD2. The V gene's germline CDR1 is SGHDT and CDR2 YYEEEE. This CDR3 spans 16 amino acids. V trimming: 2 bases; J trimming: 8 bases; junction bases outside the gene matches: 12. The DNA for the CDR3 is TGTGCCAGCAGCTTTACCGGGACTAGGTTTAATCATGAGCAGTTCTTC. It translates to CASSFTGTRFNHEQFF.

Many counts were recorded for this clonotype. The rearrangement links TRBV11-2 to TRBJ2-3, with D possibly called TRBD1 or TRBD2 (5 bases each). The CDR3 totals 15 residues. Trimming removed 1 base from V and 2 bases from J, with 10 bases in between. CDR1 SGHAT and CDR2 FQNNGV come from the germline V gene. This CDR3 reads CASSLVGDPTDTQYF. CDR3 nucleotide sequence: TGTGCCAGCAGCTTAGTGGGGGACCCCACAGATACGCAGTATTTT. Full variable domain (rest looked up from reference TRBV11-2 and TRBJ2-3): EAGVAQSPRYKIIEKRQSVAFWCNPISGHATLYWYQQILGQGPKLLIQFQNNGVVDDSQLPKDRFSAERLKGVDSTLKIQPAKLEDSAVYLCASSLVGDPTDTQYFGPGTRLTVL.

CDR3 sequence (DNA): TGTGCCAGCAGTACACGGACAGGGGACGGATACACCTTC. Translation: CASSTRTGDGYTF. The V and J genes are TRBV27 and TRBJ1-2; TRBD1 aligns across 9 bases. CDR1 and CDR2 (germline): MNHEY, SMNVEV (reference sequence). The CDR3 covers 13 residues. V lost 5 bases, J lost 11 bases, and 9 bases stayed unmatched.

This clonotype has a single count. This sequence may be a read error, since a much larger clone differs from it by one base. The chain links TRBV12-3 or TRBV12-4 to TRBJ1-5; a possible D gene is TRBD1 (6 bases). The CDR3 has 13 amino acids. Trimming cost V 8 bases and J 7 bases, with 15 bases left between them. CDR3 region: CASGFGGAQPQHF. The CDR3 DNA is TGTGCCAGCGGCTTCGGGGGGGCCCAGCCCCAGCATTTT.

Note on this clonotype: This may come from a read error, since a much larger clone is one base off. The rearrangement joins TRBV4-1 to TRBJ2-7; maybe TRBD1 (6 bases). The CDR3 totals 12 residues. CDR1 is MGHRA, CDR2 YSYEKL, per germline. For the CDR3, the DNA is TGCTCCAGCACAGGACAGAGCTACGAGCAGTACTTC. This gives the protein CSSTGQSYEQYF.

On this clonotype itself: The junction does not match germline at one end; this may be a read error. This chain uses TRBV14 with TRBJ2-1, with 13 bases that match TRBD2. Germline V lookup: CDR1 SGHDN, CDR2 FVKESK. The CDR3 consists of 15 residues. For the CDR3, the DNA is TGTGCCGGCAGCGTGCAACTAGCGGGGGGGAATGAGCAGTTCTTC. This codes for CAGSVQLAGGNEQFF.

In its sample, this clonotype was seen once. The chain joins TRBV2 to TRBJ2-1; TRBD2 agrees at 8 bases. From germline, CDR1 is SNHLY and CDR2 FYNNEI. The CDR3 is 13 residues long. The junction had 5 bases not matched to a gene; V was cut back by 5 bases and J by 8 bases. The CDR3 DNA is TGTGCCAGCAGTACGGGACTAGTCTATGAGCAGTTCTTC. It yields the protein CASSTGLVYEQFF.

This clonotype was observed at least ten times. The junction departs from the called germline gene at one end, perhaps through a read error. The chain combines TRBV29-1 with TRBJ1-1, with a tentative D call TRBD1 (5 bases). The germline CDR1 and CDR2 sequences are SQVTM and ANQGSEA. This CDR3 is built from 14 residues. CDR3 nucleotide sequence: TGCAGCGTGGACTCGGGAGGGGTGAAGACTGAAGCTTTCTTT. Translating gives CSVDSGGVKTEAFF.

Ten or more counts support this clonotype. The chain is built from TRBV2 and TRBJ1-2; D is possibly TRBD1 (5 bases). Germline V gene sequence: CDR1 SNHLY, CDR2 FYNNEI. The V end lost 8 bases, the J end lost 6 bases, and 19 bases lay between the germline ends. The CDR3 is 14 amino acids. The CDR3 DNA reads as TGTGCCAGCCAAATGGGGCGGGGTGCCGATGGCTACACCTTC. This gives the protein CASQMGRGADGYTF.

This clonotype was detected ten times or more. The chain carries TRBV7-8 and TRBJ2-2; possible D gene TRBD2, 5 bases. Germline assignment: CDR1 SGHVS and CDR2 FQNEAQ. The germline V and J ends were trimmed by 4 bases and 2 bases, with 11 bases remaining between them. CDR3 length equals 15 residues. The CDR3 bases are TGTGCCAGCAGCTATTTGGGAGCTAACACCGGGGAGCTGTTTTTT. It specifies CASSYLGANTGELFF.

This chain connects TRBV27 to TRBJ2-5, with TRBD1 matching 8 bases. The CDR3 contains 14 residues. V shed 4 bases and J 6 bases; nucleotides not matched to a gene: 7. Germline CDR1 is MNHEY and CDR2 is SMNVEV (reference sequence). Written as DNA, the CDR3 is TGTGCCAGCAGTTCTCGAACAGGGGGTCAGACCCAGTACTTC. This translates into CASSSRTGGQTQYF.

This chain joins TRBV29-1 and TRBJ2-7; D is unclear. This CDR3 contains 13 residues. The V end lost 6 bases, the J end lost 2 bases, and 14 bases lay between the germline ends. In germline, CDR1 is SQVTM, CDR2 ANQGSEA. Here the CDR3 reads CSVATVPPYEQYF. In nucleotides, the CDR3 is TGCAGCGTCGCGACGGTTCCCCCCTACGAGCAGTACTTC.

Ten or more counts support this clonotype. The chain joins TRBV2 to TRBJ1-4; unclear D gene. The CDR3 spans 15 residues. The ends were cut back, 1 base at V and 5 bases at J, with 11 bases in the middle. Germline CDR1 and CDR2: SNHLY and FYNNEI. The CDR3 DNA sequence: TGTGCCAGCAGTGAAGACAGACCAGTAAATGAAAAACTGTTTTTT. This codes for CASSEDRPVNEKLFF.

This clonotype occurred many times. The chain joins TRBV11-2 to TRBJ2-7; TRBD1 matches 8 bases. The CDR3 consists of 14 residues. V was clipped by 1 base and J by 9 bases; unmatched bases: 8. Germline lookup yields CDR1 SGHAT and CDR2 FQNNGV. The CDR3: CASSLGQGARTQYF. Written as DNA, the CDR3 is TGTGCCAGCAGCTTAGGGCAGGGGGCACGTACGCAGTACTTC.

Only one count was recorded for this clonotype. The conserved closing phenylalanine or tryptophan is absent in this CDR3, likely reflecting a read error. This sequence joins TRBV7-2 and TRBJ2-5; D is uncertain. Per the germline V gene, CDR1 is SGHTA and CDR2 is FQGNSA. This CDR3 has 18 amino acids. Trimming removed 3 bases from V and 2 bases from J, with 22 bases in between. The chain's CDR3 is CASSFRPAEGPNQETQYS. The DNA of the CDR3 is TGTGCCAGCAGCTTCAGACCCGCGGAAGGGCCGAATCAAGAGACCCAGTACTCC.

There are many counts of this clonotype. The genes are TRBV19 and TRBJ2-2; no definite D call. The germline CDR1 and CDR2 sequences are LNHDA and SQIVND (reference sequence). Trimming left V 4 bases short and J 6 bases short, with 6 bases between. The length of the CDR3 is 12 residues. The CDR3 sequence: CASSTDPGELFF. The CDR3 region has the DNA TGTGCCAGTAGTACCGACCCCGGGGAGCTGTTTTTT.

This clonotype was seen ten or more times. The chain recombines TRBV14 with TRBJ2-1; 7 bases are shared with TRBD2. This CDR3 has 16 residues. V shed 4 bases and J 9 bases; nucleotides not matched to a gene: 15. Germline V gene sequence: CDR1 SGHDN, CDR2 FVKESK. CDR3 protein: CASSPRISGVGSEQFF. The CDR3, as DNA: TGTGCCAGCAGCCCTCGGATCAGCGGGGTTGGTAGTGAGCAGTTCTTC.

This clonotype was detected ten times or more. The chain links TRBV7-8 to TRBJ1-5; D gene unclear. The germline V gene has CDR1 SGHVS and CDR2 FQNEAQ. The V end lost 1 base, the J end lost 6 bases, and 10 bases lay between the germline ends. This CDR3 contains 14 residues. CDR3: CASSLVRESQPQHF. The CDR3 coding sequence is TGTGCCAGCAGCTTAGTGAGGGAAAGTCAGCCCCAGCATTTT.

J is TRBJ1-1 and V is TRBV19; D remains unclear. Germline CDR1 is LNHDA and CDR2 is SQIVND (reference sequence). V was shortened by 7 bases and J by 3 bases, with 9 bases between the two germline ends. This CDR3 is 12 amino acids long. CDR3: CASIGLDTEAFF. The DNA of the CDR3 is TGTGCCAGTATTGGTTTGGACACTGAAGCTTTCTTT.

This clonotype occurred many times. The genes are TRBV15 and TRBJ1-1, with D possibly TRBD1 on 6 matching bases. Germline loops: CDR1 LNHNV, CDR2 YYDKDF (reference sequence). V lost 0 bases and J lost 1, with 9 bases in between. The CDR3 contains 15 residues. This CDR3 is CATSRDPGANTEAFF. The DNA for the CDR3 is TGTGCCACCAGCAGAGATCCAGGGGCGAACACTGAAGCTTTCTTT.